One and the same sample provided the 25 T cell receptor beta chains below, sequenced in a study of identical twins. TCRdb re-analysed the 5' RACE reads in MiXCR, keeping a single row per CDR3 protein. The sample consists of 690,000 or so distinct CDR3 sequences, 6.1% of them appearing once. The sequencing input was naive T cells sorted from blood. Receptor source: a man younger than 35 in good health.

This clonotype was found a few times. The gene calls are TRBV11-2 and TRBJ2-3, with D perhaps matching TRBD2 (5 bases). Trimming pared 4 bases from V and 3 bases from J, leaving 17 bases between. This CDR3 is built from 16 residues. Per germline, CDR1 SGHAT and CDR2 FQNNGV. The CDR3 reads CASSYTSGTGTDTQYF. The CDR3 nucleotides are TGTGCCAGCAGCTACACCTCGGGTACGGGGACAGATACGCAGTATTTT.

In this sample, this clonotype turned up many times. The chain is built from TRBV29-1 and TRBJ2-7; 7 bases fit TRBD1. The germline V gene encodes CDR1 SQVTM and CDR2 ANQGSEA. The CDR3 contains 15 residues. The V segment lost 6 bases and the J segment 4 bases; nucleotides outside the gene matches: 15. CDR3 region: CSVTAWDRNSYEQYV. The CDR3 DNA sequence: TGCAGCGTGACTGCGTGGGACAGAAATTCTTACGAGCAGTACGTC.

This clonotype occurred a few times. This sequence joins TRBV6-1 and TRBJ2-5, with 12 bases aligning to TRBD2. Germline assignment: CDR1 MNHNS and CDR2 SASEGT. Trimming took 7 bases from V and 6 from J; bases not matched to a gene: 6. There are 14 residues in the CDR3. The CDR3 nucleotides read TGTGCCAGCACCGGACTAGCGGGATACCAGACCCAGTACTTC. Translation gives CASTGLAGYQTQYF.

The V call is TRBV7-3, the J call TRBJ2-2; 7 nucleotides line up with TRBD1. V lost 2 bases and J lost 9; bases outside the gene matches: 6. The CDR3 loop spans 14 amino acids. The germline gives CDR1 SGHTA, CDR2 FQGTGA. The CDR3 loop reads CASSLDRDVRELFF. The CDR3 DNA reads TGTGCCAGCAGCTTAGACAGGGATGTGAGGGAGCTGTTTTTT. Drawing the rest from reference TRBV7-3 and TRBJ2-2, the complete variable domain is GAGVSQTPSNKVTEKGKYVELRCDPISGHTALYWYRQSLGQGPEFLIYFQGTGAADDSGLPNDRFFAVRPEGSVSTLKIQRTERGDSAVYLCASSLDRDVRELFFGEGSRLTVL.

This clonotype showed up many times. The rearrangement uses TRBV11-2 and TRBJ2-2; D remains unclear. V was clipped by 1 base and J by 1 base, with 7 bases between them. The V gene's germline CDR1 is SGHAT and CDR2 FQNNGV. This CDR3 spans 15 amino acids. Written as DNA, the CDR3 is TGTGCCAGCAGCTTAGTGAGAATGAACACCGGGGAGCTGTTTTTT. Its translation is CASSLVRMNTGELFF.

V usage is TRBV6-1 and J usage is TRBJ1-2; D possibly corresponds to TRBD1 (5 bases). Trimming left V 11 bases short and J 3 bases short, with 25 bases between. Germline loops: CDR1 MNHNS, CDR2 SASEGT. The CDR3 spans 16 residues. The CDR3 nucleotides are TGTGCCTTATCAGAGGGGCCCAGTATCGCGGACTATGGCTACACCTTC. Protein product: CALSEGPSIADYGYTF.

CDR3: CASSPPGTASLETQYF. For the CDR3, the DNA is TGTGCCAGCTCACCTCCCGGGACAGCTTCGTTGGAGACCCAGTACTTC. J is TRBJ2-5 and V is TRBV18; TRBD1 agrees at 7 bases. Germline loops: CDR1 KGHSH, CDR2 LQKENI. Trimming cost V 3 bases and J 5 bases; bases outside gene matches: 12. CDR3 length: 16 amino acids.

Details on this clonotype: Given a much more abundant clone one base away, this may be a read error. This CDR3 is missing its conserved last phenylalanine or tryptophan, likely due to a read error. The chain carries TRBV5-1 and TRBJ2-3; no clear D. CDR3 length: 14 residues. Germline values: CDR1 SGHRS, CDR2 YFSETQ. With 1 base removed from V and 3 bases from J, the gap between germline ends came to 9 bases. CDR3 in amino acids: CASSLRAATDTQYL. The CDR3 region has the DNA TGCGCCAGCAGCTTGCGGGCCGCAACAGATACGCAGTATCTT.

The gene calls are TRBV7-9 and TRBJ2-4; D might be TRBD1 (6 bases). Germline CDR1 reads SEHNR; CDR2 reads FQNEAQ (reference sequence). CDR3 length equals 15 residues. V was trimmed by 6 bases and J by 2 bases, leaving 14 bases between them. The DNA of the CDR3 is TGTGCCAGCAGTCACAGGGAAACTACCAAAAACATTCAGTACTTC. This translates into CASSHRETTKNIQYF.

In its sample, this clonotype was seen a few times. V is TRBV7-2 and J is TRBJ2-1, with unresolved D. CDR1 SGHTA and CDR2 FQGNSA come from the germline V gene. Trimming removed 5 bases at V and 7 bases at J, with 24 bases between. This CDR3 is built from 17 residues. The CDR3 coding sequence is TGTGCCAGCAGCCGGGCTCAACTCCTAGGTCTGGGGAATGAGCAGTTCTTC. It codes for CASSRAQLLGLGNEQFF.

The chain employs TRBV6-5 and TRBJ1-2; D is perhaps TRBD1 (6 bases). Trimming cost V 8 bases and J 7 bases, with 14 bases left between them. The CDR3 length is 12 residues. Germline CDR1 and CDR2: MNHEY and SVGAGI. The DNA for the CDR3 is TGTGCCAGCGGGAGGGGAGGGGGTGGCTACACCTTC. This sequence encodes CASGRGGGGYTF.

This clonotype was picked up many times. The chain employs TRBV4-3 and TRBJ2-3; D gene uncertain. Trimming pared 0 bases from V and 7 bases from J, leaving 5 bases between. The CDR3 sequence is 12 residues long. CDR1 and CDR2 (germline): LGHNA, YSLEER. CDR3 in amino acids: CASSQDKNTQYF. The DNA for the CDR3 is TGCGCCAGCAGCCAAGATAAAAATACGCAGTATTTT.

V and J are TRBV10-3 and TRBJ1-5, with a weak D call TRBD1 (6 bases). V lost 0 bases to trimming and J lost 13 bases, with 10 bases between them. CDR3 length: 12 amino acids. Germline-derived CDR1 and CDR2 are ENHRY and SYGVKD. The CDR3 protein is CAISESNREQHF. CDR3 DNA sequence: TGTGCCATCAGTGAGTCGAACAGGGAGCAGCATTTT.

Concerning this clonotype: This clone may be a read error of a much larger clone one base away. This rearrangement joins TRBV4-2 to TRBJ2-1; no clear D gene. Germline V gene data show CDR1 as LGHNA and CDR2 as YNFKEQ. CDR3 size: 13 residues. The V end lost 4 bases, the J end lost 2 bases, and 6 bases lay between the germline ends. The CDR3 coding sequence is TGTGCCAGCAGCCCCCAAACCTACAATGAGCAGTTCTTC. It encodes CASSPQTYNEQFF.

This clonotype came up a few times. V gene TRBV6-2 or TRBV6-3 combines with J gene TRBJ1-6; tentatively, D is TRBD1 (5 bases). V was clipped by 5 bases and J by 0 bases, with 14 bases between them. The CDR3 contains 17 residues. Germline V gene sequence: CDR1 MNHEY, CDR2 SVGEGT. The CDR3 loop reads CASSRRDSYSYNSPLHF. The CDR3 nucleotides read TGTGCCAGCAGTCGCCGCGACAGCTACTCCTATAATTCACCCCTCCACTTT.

This clonotype has just a few counts. The rearrangement joins TRBV3-1 to TRBJ2-2; possible D gene TRBD1, 5 bases. CDR1 and CDR2 (germline): LGHDT, YNNKEL (reference sequence). With 0 bases removed from V and 15 bases from J, the gap between germline ends came to 14 bases. This CDR3 is built from 13 residues. This CDR3 reads CASSQDLDGAVFF. The CDR3 nucleotides read TGTGCCAGCAGCCAAGATCTAGATGGGGCAGTGTTTTTT.

V is TRBV6-2 or TRBV6-3 and J is TRBJ2-1; D is uncertain. The CDR3 runs 12 residues. V gave up 6 bases and J gave up 9 bases, with 12 bases separating them. CDR1 is MNHEY, CDR2 SVGEGT, per germline. The CDR3 DNA reads as TGTGCCAGCAGCTCCATTCGCGGTGAGCAGTTCTTC. Translated, it gives CASSSIRGEQFF.

This clonotype showed up many times. The rearrangement links TRBV20-1 to TRBJ2-5, with 10 bases fitting TRBD1. CDR1 is DFQATT, CDR2 SNEGSKA, per germline (reference sequence). Unmatched junction bases numbered 6, after V lost 3 bases and J lost 2 bases. This CDR3 comprises 15 residues. CDR3 loop: CSARDGTGDQETQYF. The CDR3 bases are TGCAGTGCTAGGGACGGGACAGGGGATCAAGAGACCCAGTACTTC.

This clonotype turned up a few times. The chain recombines TRBV12-3 or TRBV12-4 with TRBJ1-1; perhaps TRBD1 as D (6 bases). CDR3 length: 13 amino acids. Between the trimmed V and J ends, which lost 5 bases and 6 bases, there was a span of 13 bases. In nucleotides, the CDR3 is TGTGCCAGCAGTCTCCCTGGGGGGCCTGAAGCTTTCTTT. Translated: CASSLPGGPEAFF.

This clonotype was counted many times. This rearrangement joins TRBV29-1 to TRBJ2-3, with D perhaps TRBD2 (6 bases). The CDR3 extends over 15 amino acids. The germline V gene has CDR1 SQVTM and CDR2 ANQGSEA. Trimming left V 3 bases short and J 2 bases short, with 15 bases between. CDR3 protein: CSVDQGDWATDTQYF. The CDR3 DNA is TGCAGCGTTGATCAAGGGGACTGGGCCACAGATACGCAGTATTTT.

The V and J genes are TRBV2 and TRBJ1-1, with no clear D. The CDR3 runs 13 residues. The V end lost 8 bases, the J end lost 2 bases, and 12 bases lay between the germline ends. From germline, CDR1 is SNHLY and CDR2 FYNNEI. CDR3 residues: CASGSNSNTEAFF. CDR3 nucleotide sequence: TGTGCCAGCGGCTCCAACAGTAACACTGAAGCTTTCTTT.

V is TRBV27 and J is TRBJ2-1; the D is unclear. V lost 3 bases and J 5 bases, leaving 17 bases between the germline ends. The CDR3 is 16 amino acids. Germline V lookup: CDR1 MNHEY, CDR2 SMNVEV (reference sequence). CDR3 sequence (DNA): TGTGCCAGCAGTTTTGCGGTAGGGTCCATTAACAATGAGCAGTTCTTC. It encodes CASSFAVGSINNEQFF.

This clonotype has at least ten counts. V gene TRBV2 combines with J gene TRBJ2-5; D is perhaps TRBD1 or TRBD2 (6 bases each). CDR3 size: 17 residues. In germline, CDR1 is SNHLY, CDR2 FYNNEI. V was trimmed by 4 bases and J by 5 bases, leaving 23 bases between them. CDR3 in amino acids: CASSAGLLRGLEETQYF. CDR3 bases: TGTGCCAGCAGTGCCGGTCTACTTCGGGGGCTTGAGGAGACCCAGTACTTC.

This clonotype showed up just a few times. The genes are TRBV3-1 and TRBJ2-5; D is uncertain. Germline-derived CDR1 and CDR2 are LGHDT and YNNKEL (reference sequence). CDR3 length: 14 amino acids. V lost 1 base and J 3 bases, leaving 9 bases between the germline ends. The CDR3 loop reads CASSQGAGKETQYF. CDR3 nucleotide sequence: TGTGCCAGCAGCCAAGGGGCAGGAAAAGAGACCCAGTACTTC.

The rearrangement joins TRBV3-1 to TRBJ2-1; either TRBD1 or TRBD2 may fit D (6 bases each). The CDR3 consists of 14 residues. Trimming left V 1 base short and J 15 bases short, with 19 bases between. CDR1 is LGHDT and CDR2 is YNNKEL in the germline V gene (reference sequence). The CDR3 DNA reads TGTGCCAGCAGCCAAGCGGGGGCGGCTGAACTATGGTTCTTC. Protein sequence: CASSQAGAAELWFF.